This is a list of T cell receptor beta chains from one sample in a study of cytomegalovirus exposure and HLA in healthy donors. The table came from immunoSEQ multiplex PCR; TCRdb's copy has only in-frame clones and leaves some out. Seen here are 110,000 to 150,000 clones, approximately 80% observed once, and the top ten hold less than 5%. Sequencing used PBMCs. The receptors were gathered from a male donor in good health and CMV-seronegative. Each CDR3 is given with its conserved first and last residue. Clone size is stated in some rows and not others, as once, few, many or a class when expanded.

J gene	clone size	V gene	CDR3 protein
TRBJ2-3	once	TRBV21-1	CASSIIAGGPLTDTQYF
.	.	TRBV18	CASSAVDYEQYF
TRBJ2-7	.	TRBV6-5	CASSYSRGYEQYF
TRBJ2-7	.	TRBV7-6	CAVGGLSYEQYF
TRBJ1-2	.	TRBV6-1	CASSVRDRGSDGYTF
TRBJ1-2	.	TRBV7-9	CASSWLLGTGANYGYTF
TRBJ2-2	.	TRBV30	CAGGLAGGTFTGELFF
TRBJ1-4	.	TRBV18	CASQGDGIEKLFF
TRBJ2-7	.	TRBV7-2	CASSPGQDPSYEQYF
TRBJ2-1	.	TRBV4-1	CASSQPERGNNEQFF
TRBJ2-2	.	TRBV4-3	CASSQGTSGGAEYTGELFF
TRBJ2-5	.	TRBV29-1	CSIRDLGTQYF
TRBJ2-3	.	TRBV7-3	CASSPQLAGGPGDTQYF
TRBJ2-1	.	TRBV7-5	CARSSSPMKGLAPYNEQFF
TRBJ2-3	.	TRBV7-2	CASSLGGGAPDTQYF
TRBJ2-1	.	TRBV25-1	CASSELAGGLYEQFF
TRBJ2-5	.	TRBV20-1	CSAIGQGEQYF
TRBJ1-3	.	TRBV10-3	CAISDSNSGNTIYF
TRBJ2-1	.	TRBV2	CASSVKRSANNEQFF
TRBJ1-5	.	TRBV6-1	CASRANSNQPQHF
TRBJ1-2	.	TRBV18	CASYPTGGLGGYTF
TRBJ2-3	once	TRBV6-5	CASSYEGGSPTDTQYF
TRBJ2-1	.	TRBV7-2	CASSYTGRRWEQFF
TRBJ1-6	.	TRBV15	CATSRDRDNSPLHF
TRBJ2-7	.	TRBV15	CATSRVTSSYEQYF
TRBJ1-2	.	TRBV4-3	CASSPRQINYGYTF
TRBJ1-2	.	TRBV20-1	CSALQTYGYTF
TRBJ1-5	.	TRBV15	CATSRAGLSNQPQHF
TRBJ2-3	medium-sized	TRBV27	CASSRGWDTQYF
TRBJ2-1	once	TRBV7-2	CASSFGGDYNEQFF
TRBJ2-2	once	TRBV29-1	CSVAGLAMHTGELFF
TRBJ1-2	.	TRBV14	CASSQESRDGGYGYTF
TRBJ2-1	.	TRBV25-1	CASSDPGTGRNEQFF
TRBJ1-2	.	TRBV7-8	CASSRRDSYGYTF
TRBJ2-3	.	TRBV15	CATSRDQGGTDTQYF
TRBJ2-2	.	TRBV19	CASRALDRATGELFF
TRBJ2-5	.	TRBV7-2	CASSSDRGLVETQYF
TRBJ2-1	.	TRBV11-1	CASSLTTSGKYNEQFF
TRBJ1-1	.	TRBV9	CASRPGIGDTEAFF
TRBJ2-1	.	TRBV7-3	CASSSGGRGTRTGEQFF
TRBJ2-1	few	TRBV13	CASSPVSRRDNEQFF
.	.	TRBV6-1	CASGPGTVYEQYF
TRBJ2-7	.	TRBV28	CASSLYGGVSSYEQYF
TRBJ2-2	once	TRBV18	CASSPGTGGAITGELFF
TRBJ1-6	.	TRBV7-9	CASSLPNNNSPLHF
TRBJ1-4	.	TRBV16	CASSQRGFGEKLFF
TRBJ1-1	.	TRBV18	CASSPDMNTEAFF
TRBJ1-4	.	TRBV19	CASRQGEMTTNEKLFF
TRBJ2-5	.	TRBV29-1	CSVGWGPQETQYF
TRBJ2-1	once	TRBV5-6	CASSLRPAGAYNEQFF
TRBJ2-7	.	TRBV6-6	CASSYPDREGRHEQYF
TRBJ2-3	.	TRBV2	CASSADSRPPDTQYF
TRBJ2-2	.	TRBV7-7	CASSFGRGQAGELFF
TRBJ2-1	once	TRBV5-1	CASSPGLAVNEQFF
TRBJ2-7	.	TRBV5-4	CASSLGGTAPTYEQYF
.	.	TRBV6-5	CASSQARGGEQYF